Here is one TCR beta chain with its context. Its antigen is not known. These data belong to a study of early T cells in non-severe SARS-CoV-2 infection. Study details: Sequencing targeted bulk RNA from unsorted whole blood, leaving chains unpaired. The study's findings and limits: Using VDJdb, the matching emphasized anti-spike CD8 responses while missing private and CD4 specificities.

Per the germline V gene, CDR1 is SQVTM and CDR2 is ANQGSEA. The CDR3 has 15 residues. The trim removed 6 bases at V and 5 bases at J, leaving 10 bases unmatched. The library protocol tagged individual cDNA molecules with unique molecular identifiers. Each CDR3 protein is one row after TCRdb ran MiXCR on the 5' RACE reads. This repertoire shows about 87,000 distinct CDR3 sequences, around 15% found once; its top ten account for roughly 6.5%. The sample taken for sequencing was whole blood. The sequence was collected from an adult who was a healthcare worker with PCR-confirmed SARS-CoV-2 infection or an uninfected control (not recorded which). The chain links TRBV29-1 to TRBJ2-1, with 10 bases aligning to TRBD1. The DNA of the CDR3 is TGCAGCGTAGACGGGACAGGGGTTTGGGACAATGAGCAGTTCTTC. This gives the protein CSVDGTGVWDNEQFF.